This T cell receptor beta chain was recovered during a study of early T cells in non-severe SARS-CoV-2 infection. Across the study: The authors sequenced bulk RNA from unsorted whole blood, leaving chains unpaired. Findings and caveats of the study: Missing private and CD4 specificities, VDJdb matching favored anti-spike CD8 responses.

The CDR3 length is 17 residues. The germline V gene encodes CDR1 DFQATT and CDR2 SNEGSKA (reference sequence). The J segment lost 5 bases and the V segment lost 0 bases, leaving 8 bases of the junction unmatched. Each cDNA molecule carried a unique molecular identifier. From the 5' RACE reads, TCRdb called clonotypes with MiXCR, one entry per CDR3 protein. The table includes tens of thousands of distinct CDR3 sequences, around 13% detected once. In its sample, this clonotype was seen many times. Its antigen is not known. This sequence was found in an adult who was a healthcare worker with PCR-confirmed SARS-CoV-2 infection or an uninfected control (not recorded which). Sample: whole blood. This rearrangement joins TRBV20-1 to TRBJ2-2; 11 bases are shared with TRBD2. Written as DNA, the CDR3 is TGCAGTGCTAGAGATCCTAGCGGGAGGAGAGGGACCGGGGAGCTGTTTTTT. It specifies CSARDPSGRRGTGELFF.